This TCR beta chain was profiled in a study of molecular identifiers for immune sequencing clone quantification. Study-level information: Replicate RNA from about 20,000 or 100,000 naive CD8 T cells formed five aliquots; four were sequenced. Study outcomes and limitations: Clones with over 20 RNA copies captured over 98% of effector molecules but under 1% of naive ones.

TCRdb processed the PCR reads anew with MiXCR; each CDR3 protein has one entry. Of 8,000 to 13,000 distinct CDR3 sequences listed, around a fifth are singletons. As concerns this clonotype: Its matching antigen is unknown.

This CDR3 has 16 amino acids. Trimming removed 5 bases from V and 0 bases from J; junction bases left unmatched: 7. The sample consisted of naive CD8+ T cells from blood, with Jurkat cell RNA spiked in. The subset: FACS-sorted CD8+CD4-CCR7+CD45RA+ naive T cells. The clonotype comes from a human donor in good health. Some libraries in this study had Jurkat cell RNA spiked in. The chain joins TRBV12-3 or TRBV12-4 to TRBJ2-7, with 10 bases fitting TRBD2. CDR3 residues: CASSQPLAGASYEQYF. CDR3 coding DNA: TGTGCCAGCAGTCAACCTCTAGCGGGAGCCTCCTACGAGCAGTACTTC.